This T cell receptor beta chain was captured by sequencing in a study of Graves' ophthalmopathy and Graves' hyperthyroidism. Whole-study findings and limits: Clonotypes were expanded in thyroid at above 0.001 frequency, and most also appeared in blood.

Amplification from RNA transcripts yielded the TCR beta CDR3 regions. Second-round multiplex PCR came after a first-round RT-PCR that employed HTBI primers. TCRdb called the multiplex PCR reads again in MiXCR, with one record for every CDR3 protein. The table lists hundreds of thousands of distinct CDR3 sequences, 22% of them singletons. The germline V gene encodes CDR1 MNHNS and CDR2 SASEGT. The V end lost 3 bases, the J end lost 5 bases, and 5 bases lay between the germline ends. CDR3 length: 12 amino acids. This clonotype came up many times. Its antigen is not known. Certain patients, namely those with other autoimmune diseases, uncontrolled infections, pregnancy or lactation, were excluded.

This chain links TRBV6-1 with TRBJ1-5, with D unclear. The sample comprised peripheral blood. The TCR originated in a woman between 18 and 29 years old with stable Graves' hyperthyroidism. Some clones in this sample may be carry-over from other donors' samples. The CDR3 is CASSEFYQPQHF. As DNA, the CDR3 is TGTGCCAGCAGTGAGTTCTATCAGCCCCAGCATTTT.